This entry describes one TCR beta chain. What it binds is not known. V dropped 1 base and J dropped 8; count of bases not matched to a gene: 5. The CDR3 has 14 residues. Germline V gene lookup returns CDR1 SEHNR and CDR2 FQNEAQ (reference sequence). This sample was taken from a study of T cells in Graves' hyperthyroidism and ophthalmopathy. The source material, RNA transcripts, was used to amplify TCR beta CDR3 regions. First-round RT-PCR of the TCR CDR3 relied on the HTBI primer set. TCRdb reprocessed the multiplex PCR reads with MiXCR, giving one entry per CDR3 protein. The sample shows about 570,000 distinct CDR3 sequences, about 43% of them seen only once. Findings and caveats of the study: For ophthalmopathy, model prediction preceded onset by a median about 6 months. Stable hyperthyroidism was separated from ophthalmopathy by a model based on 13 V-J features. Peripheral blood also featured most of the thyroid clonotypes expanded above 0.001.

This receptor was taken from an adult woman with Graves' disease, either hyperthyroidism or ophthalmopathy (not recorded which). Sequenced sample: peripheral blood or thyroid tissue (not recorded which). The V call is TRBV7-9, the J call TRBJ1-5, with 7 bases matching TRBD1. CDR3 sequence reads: CASSLDAGGEPQHF. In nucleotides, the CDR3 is TGTGCCAGCAGCTTAGATGCAGGGGGGGAGCCCCAGCATTTT.